These 25 T cell receptor beta chains were all obtained from the same sample, sequenced in a study of CD8 T cells in Susac syndrome. Random hexamers were used to reverse transcribe an amount of about 0.5 to 1 ug RNA. From the immunoSEQ multiplex PCR reads, TCRdb called clonotypes with MiXCR, one entry per CDR3 protein. The profile shows some 160,000 distinct CDR3 sequences, roughly 94% of them singletons. The specimen was CD4+ T cells from PBMCs. Source of these receptors: a human donor with Susac syndrome.

This clonotype was observed once. The chain couples TRBV4-3 to TRBJ1-6; D is ambiguous. The CDR3 sequence is 15 residues long. Trimming took off 0 bases at V and 6 bases at J, with 9 bases between the two ends. Germline-derived CDR1 and CDR2 are LGHNA and YSLEER. For the CDR3, the DNA is TGCGCCAGCAGCCAAGAACGAGACATTAATTCACCCCTCCACTTT. Its protein is CASSQERDINSPLHF.

This clonotype was observed once. The chain uses TRBV5-1 and TRBJ2-6, with a tentative D call TRBD2 (5 bases). Germline CDR1 reads SGHRS; CDR2 reads YFSETQ. The V gene lost 2 bases and the J gene lost 2 bases, with 8 bases spanning the gap. The CDR3 totals 15 residues. CDR3 sequence reads: CASSFSGAGANVLTF. The CDR3 coding sequence is TGCGCCAGCAGCTTCTCCGGGGCTGGGGCCAACGTCCTGACTTTC.

The chain uses TRBV18 and TRBJ1-4; D possibly corresponds to TRBD1 (5 bases). V gave up 2 bases and J gave up 4 bases, with 11 bases separating them. CDR3 size: 15 residues. Per germline, CDR1 KGHSH and CDR2 LQKENI. The CDR3 is CASSPGAARNEKLFF. CDR3 DNA: TGTGCCAGCTCACCAGGGGCAGCTCGTAATGAAAAACTGTTTTTT.

The chain couples TRBV15 to TRBJ1-5; D is undetermined. CDR1 is LNHNV and CDR2 is YYDKDF in the germline V gene (reference sequence). Trimming took off 0 bases at V and 0 bases at J, with 6 bases between the two ends. CDR3 length equals 15 residues. CDR3 nucleotides: TGTGCCACCAGCAGAGATCGTTATAGCAATCAGCCCCAGCATTTT. It yields the protein CATSRDRYSNQPQHF. The full variable domain, in which reference TRBV15 and TRBJ1-5 provide the parts outside the CDR3, is DAMVIQNPRYQVTQFGKPVTLSCSQTLNHNVMYWYQQKSSQAPKLLFHYYDKDFNNEADTPDNFQSRRPNTSFCFLDIRSPGLGDTAMYLCATSRDRYSNQPQHFGDGTRLSIL.

The rearrangement uses TRBV29-1 and TRBJ1-1; a weak D match, TRBD1 (6 bases). The germline gives CDR1 SQVTM, CDR2 ANQGSEA. The CDR3 has 11 residues. V was clipped by 7 bases and J by 4 bases, with 10 bases between them. CDR3 region: CSARGGTEAFF. The CDR3 DNA reads as TGCAGCGCCCGAGGGGGCACTGAAGCTTTCTTT.

The chain uses TRBV5-1 and TRBJ1-2; 8 nucleotides align to TRBD1. The CDR3 has 16 residues. With V trimmed by 0 bases and J by 7 bases, 11 bases remained unmatched. Germline loops: CDR1 SGHRS, CDR2 YFSETQ. CDR3: CASSLAGGDSHGGYTF. The CDR3 DNA reads TGCGCCAGCAGCTTGGCAGGGGGCGATTCACACGGTGGCTACACCTTC.

The rearrangement joins TRBV5-4 to TRBJ1-6; 11 bases are shared with TRBD1. Per germline, CDR1 SGHNT and CDR2 YYREEE (reference sequence). V dropped 1 base and J dropped 9; count of bases not matched to a gene: 3. The CDR3 sequence is 15 residues long. Here the CDR3 reads CASSLPGQGASPLHF. CDR3 in DNA: TGTGCCAGCAGCTTGCCCGGACAGGGGGCTTCACCCCTCCACTTT.

This clonotype was detected only once. V and J are TRBV6-5 and TRBJ2-1; D might be TRBD2 (5 bases). Germline V lookup: CDR1 MNHEY, CDR2 SVGAGI. The V end was cut by 6 bases, the J end by 6 bases, with 12 bases between. This CDR3 is 13 amino acids long. Here the CDR3 reads CASSSTRGNEQFF. The CDR3 region has the DNA TGTGCCAGCAGCTCCACTAGAGGCAATGAGCAGTTCTTC.

This chain joins TRBV20-1 and TRBJ2-5; D is unresolved. The germline V gene encodes CDR1 DFQATT and CDR2 SNEGSKA (reference sequence). The length of the CDR3 is 13 residues. Trimming cost V 4 bases and J 3 bases, with 12 bases left between them. The CDR3 spells CSANQKTEETQYF. CDR3 coding DNA: TGCAGTGCTAATCAGAAAACAGAAGAGACCCAGTACTTC.

The chain uses TRBV6-5 and TRBJ1-1, with 7 bases that match TRBD1. The J segment lost 1 base and the V segment lost 6 bases, leaving 5 bases of the junction unmatched. The CDR3 loop spans 14 amino acids. Germline V lookup: CDR1 MNHEY, CDR2 SVGAGI. The CDR3 sequence is CASRKGARNTEAFF. DNA of the CDR3: TGTGCCAGCAGGAAGGGGGCCCGGAACACTGAAGCTTTCTTT.

This rearrangement joins TRBV6-2 or TRBV6-3 to TRBJ2-5, with 7 bases aligning to TRBD2. Germline trimming cut 5 bases from V and 7 bases from J; bases unmatched to any gene: 7. The CDR3 is 13 residues long. Looked up from germline, CDR1 is MNHEY and CDR2 is SVGEGT. The DNA of the CDR3 is TGTGCCAGCAGTCGGAGCGGGGCGCGGACCCAGTACTTC. Translating gives CASSRSGARTQYF.

This rearrangement joins TRBV4-2 to TRBJ2-4, with no clear D. V lost 0 bases and J 0 bases, leaving 9 bases between the germline ends. Germline assignment: CDR1 LGHNA and CDR2 YNFKEQ. The CDR3 is 16 amino acids. The CDR3 region is CASSQEVVLAKNIQYF. CDR3 DNA: TGTGCCAGCAGCCAAGAAGTAGTTCTAGCCAAAAACATTCAGTACTTC.

The chain uses TRBV7-9 and TRBJ2-1, with 8 bases lining up with TRBD2. Germline V gene sequence: CDR1 SEHNR, CDR2 FQNEAQ (reference sequence). The J segment lost 6 bases and the V segment lost 3 bases, leaving 7 bases of the junction unmatched. The CDR3 length is 15 residues. The CDR3 bases are TGTGCCAGCAGCTTTTTCGGGGGGGCCGGCAATGAGCAGTTCTTC. It specifies CASSFFGGAGNEQFF.

V gene TRBV5-1 combines with J gene TRBJ1-4; D gene ambiguous. The V end lost 3 bases, the J end lost 4 bases, and 7 bases lay between the germline ends. CDR1 is SGHRS, CDR2 YFSETQ, per germline. The CDR3 contains 13 residues. DNA of the CDR3: TGCGCCAGCAGCTGGGGAATTAATGAAAAACTGTTTTTT. Its translation is CASSWGINEKLFF. Supplemented by reference TRBV5-1 and TRBJ1-4, the full variable domain reads KAGVTQTPRYLIKTRGQQVTLSCSPISGHRSVSWYQQTPGQGLQFLFEYFSETQRNKGNFPGRFSGRQFSNSRSEMNVSTLELGDSALYLCASSWGINEKLFFGSGTQLSVL.

J is TRBJ1-5 and V is TRBV29-1; D unresolved. The CDR3 runs 13 residues. CDR1 and CDR2 (germline): SQVTM, ANQGSEA. V was trimmed by 5 bases and J by 3 bases, leaving 11 bases between them. The CDR3, as DNA: TGCAGCGTTTCCGAGGGTCCCAATCAGCCCCAGCATTTT. Translation gives CSVSEGPNQPQHF.

The chain employs TRBV12-3 or TRBV12-4 and TRBJ2-5, with TRBD2 matching over 7 bases. V was pared by 4 bases and J by 1 base, with 6 bases of the junction left unmatched. The CDR3 contains 15 residues. For the CDR3, the DNA is TGTGCCAGCAGTTCCGGGGAGGGCAGCCAAGAGACCCAGTACTTC. Translating gives CASSSGEGSQETQYF.

The table lists this clonotype with a count of one. This chain links TRBV20-1 with TRBJ1-1, with D unclear. The CDR3 has 11 residues. Per germline, CDR1 DFQATT and CDR2 SNEGSKA (reference sequence). V was cut by 3 bases and J by 2 bases, with 4 bases left in between. The CDR3 loop reads CSASSNTEAFF. The CDR3 bases are TGCAGTGCTAGCTCCAACACTGAAGCTTTCTTT.

The gene calls are TRBV30 and TRBJ1-2; tentative D call: TRBD1 (6 bases). The CDR3 spans 15 residues. Per the germline V gene, CDR1 is GTSNPN and CDR2 is SVGIG (reference sequence). The V and J ends lost 0 bases and 1 base respectively, with 12 bases between them. The CDR3 spells CAWSVTGHLNYGYTF. The CDR3 DNA reads TGTGCCTGGAGTGTTACGGGACACCTTAACTATGGCTACACCTTC.

The V and J genes are TRBV29-1 and TRBJ2-5, with 10 bases identical to TRBD2. The ends lost 5 bases at V and 5 bases at J; junction bases unmatched: 5. Germline-derived CDR1 and CDR2 are SQVTM and ANQGSEA. CDR3 length: 13 residues. CDR3 sequence: CSVSSSGGETQYF. For the CDR3, the DNA is TGCAGCGTTAGTAGTAGCGGGGGGGAGACCCAGTACTTC.

V is TRBV20-1 and J is TRBJ1-5; D unclear. Germline assignment: CDR1 DFQATT and CDR2 SNEGSKA (reference sequence). The ends were cut back, 3 bases at V and 3 bases at J, with 15 bases in the middle. CDR3 length: 15 amino acids. The CDR3 nucleotides are TGCAGTGCTAGTGAAATTGGCATAGCCAATCAGCCCCAGCATTTT. Translation gives CSASEIGIANQPQHF.

V and J are TRBV5-1 and TRBJ1-1, with TRBD1 as a possible D gene (5 bases). The V gene's germline CDR1 is SGHRS and CDR2 YFSETQ. CDR3 length: 13 residues. V was shortened by 4 bases and J by 7 bases, with 14 bases between the two germline ends. This chain's CDR3 is CASSVGDGREAFF. In DNA form, the CDR3 reads TGCGCCAGCAGCGTAGGGGACGGACGTGAAGCTTTCTTT.

The rearrangement links TRBV20-1 to TRBJ2-3; D is ambiguous. V lost 0 bases to trimming and J lost 2 bases, with 6 bases between them. The CDR3 is made up of 13 amino acids. Per germline, CDR1 DFQATT and CDR2 SNEGSKA (reference sequence). The CDR3 DNA reads TGCAGTGCTAGAGATATGGCCACAGATACGCAGTATTTT. It translates to CSARDMATDTQYF.

The rearrangement links TRBV12-3 or TRBV12-4 to TRBJ2-1; D is perhaps TRBD2 (6 bases). V was clipped by 5 bases and J by 13 bases, with 12 bases between them. The CDR3 has 11 residues. The CDR3 DNA sequence: TGTGCCAGCAGTGGGCGGGGTAGCCAGTTCTTC. It codes for CASSGRGSQFF.

The CDR3 spells CASSLGQLYNSPLHF. The CDR3 region has the DNA TGTGCCAGCAGCCTGGGACAGCTCTATAATTCACCCCTCCACTTT. The chain couples TRBV7-6 to TRBJ1-6; TRBD1 agrees at 7 bases. J gave up 3 bases and V 5 bases, and 4 bases lay outside the gene matches. This CDR3 comprises 15 residues. The V gene's germline CDR1 is SGHVS and CDR2 FNYEAQ.

V usage is TRBV3-1 and J usage is TRBJ2-1, with a tentative D call TRBD1 (6 bases). The CDR3 spans 13 residues. Germline V gives CDR1 LGHDT, CDR2 YNNKEL (reference sequence). Trimming left V 2 bases short and J 8 bases short, with 10 bases between. The CDR3 sequence is CASSQNRVDEQFF. CDR3 in DNA: TGTGCCAGCAGCCAAAACAGGGTGGATGAGCAGTTCTTC.